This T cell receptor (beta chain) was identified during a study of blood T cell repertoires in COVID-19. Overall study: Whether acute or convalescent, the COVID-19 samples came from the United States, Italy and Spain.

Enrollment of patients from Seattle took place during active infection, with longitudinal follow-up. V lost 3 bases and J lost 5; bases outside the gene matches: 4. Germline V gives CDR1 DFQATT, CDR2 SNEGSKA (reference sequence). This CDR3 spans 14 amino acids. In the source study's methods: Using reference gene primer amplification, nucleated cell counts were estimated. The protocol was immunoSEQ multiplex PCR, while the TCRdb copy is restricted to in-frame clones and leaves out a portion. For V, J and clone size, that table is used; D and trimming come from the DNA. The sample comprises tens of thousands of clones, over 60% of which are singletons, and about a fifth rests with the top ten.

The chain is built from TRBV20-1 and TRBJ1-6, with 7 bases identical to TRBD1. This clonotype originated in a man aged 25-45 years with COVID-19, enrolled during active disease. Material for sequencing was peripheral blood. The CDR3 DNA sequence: TGCAGTGCTAGTCCCGGACAGGATAATTCACCCCTCCACTTT. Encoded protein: CSASPGQDNSPLHF.